The subject of this entry is one T cell receptor (beta chain). The antigen this receptor binds is unknown. Within one base of it there is no much larger clone, and no base qualities were kept. The entry originates in a study of blood T cell repertoires in COVID-19 (dated by TCRdb to the early 2020s). For context, the study as a whole: The collaborator samples originated in the United States, Italy and Spain and spanned the acute and convalescent phases of COVID-19. A freely available public database, intended as a resource for researchers studying the immune response to SARS-CoV-2, is where the repertoires were released. Subjects who had been exposed to COVID-19, were actively infected with it, or had recovered from it provided the deeply sampled blood TCRbeta repertoires that made up the dataset. A de-identified subject ID, COVID-19 status, age in years and sex were almost always included in the sample metadata. Where available, HLA class I and class II types were taken from metadata supplied by the sample provider and were not determined by assay-based typing. Samples were obtained from the ongoing ImmuneRACE study (first 160 participants) and from about 1,300 subjects provided by 6 global collaborators. The prospective study material was composed of cDNA or gDNA derived from T cells, B-cell-depleted T cells, or PBMCs.

The collaborating institutions used their own protocols to collect whole blood in K2EDTA tubes. For TCRbeta analysis, collaborators shipped samples as frozen whole blood, isolated PBMCs, or DNA extracted from either of those sample types. Trimming accounts for 5 bases at V and 3 bases at J, while the number of junction bases matched to no gene is 8. The germline V gene (reference sequence) specifies SEHNR as CDR1 and FQNEAQ as CDR2. The CDR3 contains 15 residues, cysteine and phenylalanine counted. This entry keeps only the CDR3 DNA: 45 bases, framed from base 1. Results the study describes overall, beyond this receptor: The quantity of clinical and demographic metadata differed by source and by participant and was supplied without curation.

TCRbeta CDR3 regions were amplified from genomic DNA by means of the immunoSEQ Assay, a bias-controlled multiplex PCR. Per the source publication's procedure: Nucleated cell counts per sample were estimated from amplification of reference gene primers within the assay. To quantify the absolute abundance of each unique TCRbeta CDR3 rearrangement, sequence reads were collapsed and filtered. For each sample, productive Simpson clonality was calculated by taking the square root of Simpson's diversity index across productive rearrangements. The table comes from immuneACCESS by way of TCRdb, which keeps in-frame sequences with V and J called. Part of the clones is missing from these tables; in studies checked, under half for an unresolved V gene and the rest for unknown reasons. D and trimming were read from the DNA, whereas the V and J calls and clone size are those reported in that table. The sample table records 90,000 to 140,000 clones; roughly 80% of these occur just once. Approximately 15% of the sample is held by the ten biggest clonotypes.

The sample taken for sequencing was peripheral blood. This clonotype originated in an elderly woman with acute or convalescent COVID-19. Here the chain combines TRBV7-9 and TRBJ2-7; the central 9 bases match TRBD1. The nucleotide sequence reads TGTGCCAGCAGCCGGGGACAGGGAAATCTCTACGAGCAGTACTTC. Its translation reads: CASSRGQGNLYEQYF. With the portions outside the CDR3 filled from the reference TRBV7-9 and TRBJ2-7 genes, the complete variable region becomes DTGVSQNPRHKITKRGQNVTFRCDPISEHNRLYWYRQTLGQGPEFLTYFQNEAQLEKSRLLSDRFSAERPKGSFSTLEIQRTEQGDSAMYLCASSRGQGNLYEQYFGPGTRLTVT.